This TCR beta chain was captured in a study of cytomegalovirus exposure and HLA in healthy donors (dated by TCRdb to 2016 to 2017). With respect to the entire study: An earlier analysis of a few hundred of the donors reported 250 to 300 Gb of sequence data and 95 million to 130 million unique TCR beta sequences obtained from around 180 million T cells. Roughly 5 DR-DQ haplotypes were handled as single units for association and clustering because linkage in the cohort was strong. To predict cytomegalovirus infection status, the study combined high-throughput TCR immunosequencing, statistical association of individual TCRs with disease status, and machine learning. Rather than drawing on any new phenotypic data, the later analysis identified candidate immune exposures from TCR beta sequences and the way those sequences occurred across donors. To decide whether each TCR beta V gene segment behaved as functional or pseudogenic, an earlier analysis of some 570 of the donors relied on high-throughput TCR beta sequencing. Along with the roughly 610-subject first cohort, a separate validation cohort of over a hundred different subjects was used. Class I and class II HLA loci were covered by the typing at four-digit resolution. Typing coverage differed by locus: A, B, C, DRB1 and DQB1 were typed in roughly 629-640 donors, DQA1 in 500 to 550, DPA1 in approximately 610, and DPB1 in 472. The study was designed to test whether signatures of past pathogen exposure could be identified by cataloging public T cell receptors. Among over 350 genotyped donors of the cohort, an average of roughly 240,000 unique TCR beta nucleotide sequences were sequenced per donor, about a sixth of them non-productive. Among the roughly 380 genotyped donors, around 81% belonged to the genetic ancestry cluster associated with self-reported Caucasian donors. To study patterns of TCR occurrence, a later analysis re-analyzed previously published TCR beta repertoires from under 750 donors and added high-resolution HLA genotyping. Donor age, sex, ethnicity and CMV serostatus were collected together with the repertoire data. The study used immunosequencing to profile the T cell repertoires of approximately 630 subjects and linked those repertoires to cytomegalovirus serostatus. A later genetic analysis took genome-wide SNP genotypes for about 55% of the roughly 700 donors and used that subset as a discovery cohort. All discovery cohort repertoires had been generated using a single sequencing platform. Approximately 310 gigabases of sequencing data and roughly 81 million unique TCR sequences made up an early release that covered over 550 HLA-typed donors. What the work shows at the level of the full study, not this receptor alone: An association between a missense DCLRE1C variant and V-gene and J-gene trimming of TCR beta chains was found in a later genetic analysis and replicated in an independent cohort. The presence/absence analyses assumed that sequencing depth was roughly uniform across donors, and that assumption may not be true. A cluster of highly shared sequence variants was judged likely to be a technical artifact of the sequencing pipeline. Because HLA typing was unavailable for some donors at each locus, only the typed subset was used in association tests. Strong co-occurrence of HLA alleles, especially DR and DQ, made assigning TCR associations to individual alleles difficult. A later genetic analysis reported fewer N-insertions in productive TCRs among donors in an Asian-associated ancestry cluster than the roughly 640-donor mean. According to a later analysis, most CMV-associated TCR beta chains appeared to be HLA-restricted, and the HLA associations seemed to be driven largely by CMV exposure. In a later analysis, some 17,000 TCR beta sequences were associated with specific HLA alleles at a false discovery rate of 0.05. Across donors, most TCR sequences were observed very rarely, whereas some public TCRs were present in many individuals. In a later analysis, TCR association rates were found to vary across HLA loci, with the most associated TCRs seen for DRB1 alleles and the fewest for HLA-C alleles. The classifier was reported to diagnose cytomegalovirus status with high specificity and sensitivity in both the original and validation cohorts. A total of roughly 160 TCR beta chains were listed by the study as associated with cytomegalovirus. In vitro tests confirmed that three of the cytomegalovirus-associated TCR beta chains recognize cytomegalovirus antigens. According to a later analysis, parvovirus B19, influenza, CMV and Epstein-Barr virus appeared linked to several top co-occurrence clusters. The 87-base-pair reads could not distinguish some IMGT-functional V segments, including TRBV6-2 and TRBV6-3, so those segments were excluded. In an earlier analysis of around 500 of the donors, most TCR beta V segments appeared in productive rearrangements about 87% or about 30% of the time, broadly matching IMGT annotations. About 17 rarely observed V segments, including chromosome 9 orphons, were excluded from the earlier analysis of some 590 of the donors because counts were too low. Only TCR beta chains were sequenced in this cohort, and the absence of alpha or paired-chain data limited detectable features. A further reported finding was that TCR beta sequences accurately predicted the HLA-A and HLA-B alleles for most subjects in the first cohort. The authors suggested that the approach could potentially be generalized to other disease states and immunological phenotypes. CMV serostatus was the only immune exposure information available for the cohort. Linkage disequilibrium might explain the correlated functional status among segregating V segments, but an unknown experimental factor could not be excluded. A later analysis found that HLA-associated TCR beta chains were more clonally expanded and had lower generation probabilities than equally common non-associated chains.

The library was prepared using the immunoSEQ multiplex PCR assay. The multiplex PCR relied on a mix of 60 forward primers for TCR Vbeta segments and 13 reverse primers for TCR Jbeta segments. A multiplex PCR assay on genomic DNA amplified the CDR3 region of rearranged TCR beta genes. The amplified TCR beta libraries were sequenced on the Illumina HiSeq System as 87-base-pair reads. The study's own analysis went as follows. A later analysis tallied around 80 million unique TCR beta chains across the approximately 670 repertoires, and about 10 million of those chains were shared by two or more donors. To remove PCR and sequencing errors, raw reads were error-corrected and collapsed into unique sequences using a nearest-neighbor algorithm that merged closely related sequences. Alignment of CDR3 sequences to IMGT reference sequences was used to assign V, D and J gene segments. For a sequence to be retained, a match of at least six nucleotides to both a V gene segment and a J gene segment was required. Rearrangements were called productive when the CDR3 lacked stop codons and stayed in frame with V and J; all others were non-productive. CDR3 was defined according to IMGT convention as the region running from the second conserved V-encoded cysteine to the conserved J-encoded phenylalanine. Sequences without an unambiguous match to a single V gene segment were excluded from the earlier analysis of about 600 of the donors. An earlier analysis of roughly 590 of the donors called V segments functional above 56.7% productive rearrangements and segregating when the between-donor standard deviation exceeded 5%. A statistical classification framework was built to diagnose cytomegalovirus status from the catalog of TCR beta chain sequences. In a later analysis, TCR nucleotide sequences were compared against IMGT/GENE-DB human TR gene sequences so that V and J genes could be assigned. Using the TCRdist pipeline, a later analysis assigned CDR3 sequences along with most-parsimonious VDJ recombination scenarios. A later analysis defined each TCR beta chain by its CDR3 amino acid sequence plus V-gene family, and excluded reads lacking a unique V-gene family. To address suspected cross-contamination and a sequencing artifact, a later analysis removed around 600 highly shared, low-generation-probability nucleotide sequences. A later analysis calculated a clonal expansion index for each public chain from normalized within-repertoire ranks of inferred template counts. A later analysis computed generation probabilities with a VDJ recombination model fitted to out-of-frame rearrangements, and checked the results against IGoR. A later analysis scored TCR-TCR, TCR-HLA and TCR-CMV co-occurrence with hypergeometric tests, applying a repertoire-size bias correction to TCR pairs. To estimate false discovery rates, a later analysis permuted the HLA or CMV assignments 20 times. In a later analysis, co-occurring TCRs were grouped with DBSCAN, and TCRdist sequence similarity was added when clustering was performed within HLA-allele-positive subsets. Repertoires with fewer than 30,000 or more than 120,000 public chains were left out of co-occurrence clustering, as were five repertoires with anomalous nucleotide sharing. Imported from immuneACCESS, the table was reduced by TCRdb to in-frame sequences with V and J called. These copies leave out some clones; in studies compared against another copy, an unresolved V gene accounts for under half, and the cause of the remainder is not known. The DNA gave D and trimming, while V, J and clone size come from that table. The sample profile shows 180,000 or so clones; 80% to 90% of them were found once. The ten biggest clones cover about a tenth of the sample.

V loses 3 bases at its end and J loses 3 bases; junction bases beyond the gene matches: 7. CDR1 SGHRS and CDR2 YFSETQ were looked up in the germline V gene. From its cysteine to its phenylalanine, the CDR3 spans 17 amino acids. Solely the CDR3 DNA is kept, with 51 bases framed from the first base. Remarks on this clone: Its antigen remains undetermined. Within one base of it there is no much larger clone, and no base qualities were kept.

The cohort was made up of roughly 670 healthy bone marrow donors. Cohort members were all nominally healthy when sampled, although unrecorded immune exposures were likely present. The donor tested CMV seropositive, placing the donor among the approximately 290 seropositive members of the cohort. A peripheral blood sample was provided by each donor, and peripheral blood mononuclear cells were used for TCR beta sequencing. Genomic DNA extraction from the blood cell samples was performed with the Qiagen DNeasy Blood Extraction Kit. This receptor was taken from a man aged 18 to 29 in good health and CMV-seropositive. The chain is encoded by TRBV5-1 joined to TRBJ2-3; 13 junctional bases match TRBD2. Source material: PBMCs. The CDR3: CASSSGLAGVRTDTQYF. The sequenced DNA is TGCGCCAGCAGCTCCGGACTAGCGGGGGTTAGGACAGATACGCAGTATTTT.